This T cell receptor beta chain was observed in a study of monozygotic twins with inflammatory bowel disease. Findings of the study overall: Twins with IBD had fewer clonotypes in common with others than healthy twins, particularly during disease activity. Healthy co-twins, by inverse Simpson, had higher TCRbeta diversity than their siblings with IBD.

cDNA was made in eight separate reactions per sample. After re-calling the 5' RACE reads, TCRdb lists one entry per CDR3 protein, DNA absent. The sample's table shows 110,000 to 150,000 distinct CDR3 sequences. As for this clonotype: As yet, its antigen is unknown.

The CDR3 sequence is 12 residues long. Germline V gives CDR1 SGHTA, CDR2 FQGNSA. The sample consisted of blood. The rearrangement joins TRBV7-2 to TRBJ1-6. The clonotype originates from a human donor with ulcerative colitis or Crohn's disease, or a healthy co-twin of an affected twin (not recorded which). The CDR3 protein is CASSALLAPLHF.